This T cell receptor (beta chain) was recorded in a study of T-cell memory formation after mild COVID-19. Germline CDR1 reads SGHTA; CDR2 reads FQGTGA. The ends were cut back, 5 bases at V and 2 bases at J, with 17 bases in the middle. This CDR3 contains 16 residues. 5'RACE, which relied on constant-segment primers, yielded TCR alpha and TCR beta cDNA libraries carrying sample barcodes and UMIs. TCRdb re-analysed the 5' RACE reads in MiXCR, keeping a single row per CDR3 protein. The table shows 400,000 to 500,000 distinct CDR3 sequences, with approximately 19% occurring only once. Sequences were obtained from PBMCs or a T cell subset sorted from them (not recorded which). This receptor was taken from a man between 18 and 29 years old who had mild COVID-19 (a few samples of this study predate the infection). Cell type and time point are not known. The gene calls are TRBV7-3 and TRBJ2-3; D is unresolved. CDR3 DNA sequence: TGTGCCAGCAGCCCATCGGCGGCTTCCTCCACAGATACGCAGTATTTT. Its protein is CASSPSAASSTDTQYF.